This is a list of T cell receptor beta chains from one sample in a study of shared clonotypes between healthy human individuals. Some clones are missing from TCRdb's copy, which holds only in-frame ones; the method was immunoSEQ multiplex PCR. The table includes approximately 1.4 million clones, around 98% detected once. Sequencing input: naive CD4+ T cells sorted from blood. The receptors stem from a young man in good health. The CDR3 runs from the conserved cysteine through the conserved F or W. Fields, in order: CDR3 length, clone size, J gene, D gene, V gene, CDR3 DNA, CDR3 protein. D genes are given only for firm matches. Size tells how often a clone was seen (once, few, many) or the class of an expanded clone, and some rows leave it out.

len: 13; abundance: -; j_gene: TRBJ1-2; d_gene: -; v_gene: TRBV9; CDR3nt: TGTGCCAGCAGCGTAGGGGGAAGCTATGGCTACACCTTC; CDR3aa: CASSVGGSYGYTF
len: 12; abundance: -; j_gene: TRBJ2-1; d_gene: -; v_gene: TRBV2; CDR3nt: TGTGCCAGCACACCGGACTACAATGAGCAGTTCTTC; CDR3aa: CASTPDYNEQFF
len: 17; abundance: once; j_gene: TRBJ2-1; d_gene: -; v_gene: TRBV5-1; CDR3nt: TGCGCCAGCAGCTTGGTCACCAGCCGGCCGGGAGACAATGAGCAGTTCTTC; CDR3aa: CASSLVTSRPGDNEQFF
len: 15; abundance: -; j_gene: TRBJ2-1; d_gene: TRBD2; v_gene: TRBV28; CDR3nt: TGTGCCAGCAGTAGGACTAGCGGACTCTCAGGGGAGCAGTTCTTC; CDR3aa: CASSRTSGLSGEQFF
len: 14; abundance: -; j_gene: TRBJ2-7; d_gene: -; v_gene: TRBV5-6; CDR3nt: TGTGCCAGCAGCTTGGGGACATTCGACTACGAGCAGTACTTC; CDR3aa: CASSLGTFDYEQYF
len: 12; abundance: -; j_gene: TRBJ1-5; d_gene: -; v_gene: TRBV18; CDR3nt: TGTGCCAGCTCAGGGTTCAATCAGCCCCAGCATTTT; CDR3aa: CASSGFNQPQHF
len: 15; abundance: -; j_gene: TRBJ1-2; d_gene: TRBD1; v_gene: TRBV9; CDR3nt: TGTGCCAGCAGCGTAGAAGGGGGCCCAAACTATGGCTACACCTTC; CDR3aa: CASSVEGGPNYGYTF
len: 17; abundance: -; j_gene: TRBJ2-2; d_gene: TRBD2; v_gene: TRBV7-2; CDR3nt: TGTGCCAGCAGCAAAGGGACTAGCGGGAGGGACACCGGGGAGCTGTTTTTT; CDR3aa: CASSKGTSGRDTGELFF
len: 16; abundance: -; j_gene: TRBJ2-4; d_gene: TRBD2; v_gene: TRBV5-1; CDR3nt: TGCGCCAGCAGCTCGGATCCGGGAGGAACCAAAAACATTCAGTACTTC; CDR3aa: CASSSDPGGTKNIQYF
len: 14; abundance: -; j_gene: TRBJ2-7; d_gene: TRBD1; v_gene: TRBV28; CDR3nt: TGTGCCAGCAGTCGCACCGGGACAGGGGGCGAGCAGTACTTC; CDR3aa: CASSRTGTGGEQYF
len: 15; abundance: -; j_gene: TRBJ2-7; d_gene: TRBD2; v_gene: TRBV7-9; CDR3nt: TGTGCCAGCAGCCTTGGACTAGCGGGAGTCTACGAGCAGTACTTC; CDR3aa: CASSLGLAGVYEQYF
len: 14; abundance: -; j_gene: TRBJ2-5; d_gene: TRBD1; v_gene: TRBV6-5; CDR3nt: TGTGCCAGCAGTTACTCGGAAACAGGGGCCCGGCAGTACTTC; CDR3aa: CASSYSETGARQYF
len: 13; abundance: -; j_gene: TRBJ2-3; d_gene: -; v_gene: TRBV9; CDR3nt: TGTGCCAGCAGCCAGCCGGGACTAGATACGCAGTATTTT; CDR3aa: CASSQPGLDTQYF
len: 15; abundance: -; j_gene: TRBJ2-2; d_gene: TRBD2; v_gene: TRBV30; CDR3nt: TGTGCCTGGAGAAACCTCCAGGTCGGGAGGGGGGAGCTGTTTTTT; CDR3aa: CAWRNLQVGRGELFF
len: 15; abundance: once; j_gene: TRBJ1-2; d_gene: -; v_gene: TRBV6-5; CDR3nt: TGTGCCAGCAGTTACTCTGGGGGTATCATCTATGGCTACACCTTC; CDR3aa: CASSYSGGIIYGYTF
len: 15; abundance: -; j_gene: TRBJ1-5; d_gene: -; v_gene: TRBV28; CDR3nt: TGTGCCAGCAGTTTCCAGGGGTTAGGAAATCAGCCCCAGCATTTT; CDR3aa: CASSFQGLGNQPQHF
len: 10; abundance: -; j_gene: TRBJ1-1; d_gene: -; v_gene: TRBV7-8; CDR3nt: TGTGCCAGCAGCTTACTCCGAGCTTTCTTT; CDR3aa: CASSLLRAFF
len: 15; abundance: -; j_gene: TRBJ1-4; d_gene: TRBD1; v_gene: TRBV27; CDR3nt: TGTGCCAGCAGTTCAACCGGGACAGGGTACGAAAAACTGTTTTTT; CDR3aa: CASSSTGTGYEKLFF
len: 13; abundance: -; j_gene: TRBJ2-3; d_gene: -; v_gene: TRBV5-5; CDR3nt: TGTGCCAGCAGCTCCCCAACGTACGATACGCAGTATTTT; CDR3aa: CASSSPTYDTQYF
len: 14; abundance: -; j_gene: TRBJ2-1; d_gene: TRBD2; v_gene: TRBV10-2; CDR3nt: TGCGCCAGCACTCCCGACGGGGGGACGGATGAGCAGTTCTTC; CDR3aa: CASTPDGGTDEQFF
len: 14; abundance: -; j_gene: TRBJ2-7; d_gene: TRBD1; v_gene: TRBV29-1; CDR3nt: TGCAGCGTTGACGGGACAGGTAATCCCTACGAGCAGTACTTC; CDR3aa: CSVDGTGNPYEQYF
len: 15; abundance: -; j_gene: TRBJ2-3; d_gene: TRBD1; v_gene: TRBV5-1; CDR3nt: TGCGCCAGCAGCACCCGGGACAGGGGCACAGATACGCAGTATTTT; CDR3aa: CASSTRDRGTDTQYF
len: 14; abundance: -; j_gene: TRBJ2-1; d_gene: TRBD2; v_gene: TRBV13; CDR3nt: TGTGCCAGCAGTGGACTAGGGTCGAACAATGAGCAGTTCTTC; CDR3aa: CASSGLGSNNEQFF
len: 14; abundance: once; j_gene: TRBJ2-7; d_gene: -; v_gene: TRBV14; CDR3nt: TGTGCCAGCAGCGCGCGGACGGACTACTACGAGCAGTACTTC; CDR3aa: CASSARTDYYEQYF
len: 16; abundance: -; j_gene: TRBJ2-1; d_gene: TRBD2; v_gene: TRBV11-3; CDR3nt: TGTGCCAGCAGCCAGCGGACTAGCGGGAATATCAATGAGCAGTTCTTC; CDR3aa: CASSQRTSGNINEQFF
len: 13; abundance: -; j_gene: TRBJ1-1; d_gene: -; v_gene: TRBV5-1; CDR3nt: TGCGCCAGCAGCCCCGGGACGCCGTCGGGAGCTTTCTTT; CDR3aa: CASSPGTPSGAFF
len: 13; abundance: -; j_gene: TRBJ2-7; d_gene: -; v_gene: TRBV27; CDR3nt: TGTGCCAGCAGTCAGACGGCAGTCTACGAGCAGTACTTC; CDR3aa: CASSQTAVYEQYF
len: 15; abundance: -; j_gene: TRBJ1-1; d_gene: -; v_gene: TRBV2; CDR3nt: TGTGCCAGCAGCCTCATAAGGACATCTTACACTGAAGCTTTCTTT; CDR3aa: CASSLIRTSYTEAFF